What follows are 11 T cell receptor beta chains derived from one specimen sequenced in a study of regulatory T cells in long-lasting Graves disease. The authors built TCR beta libraries using iRepertoire HTBI primers and Arm-PCR of CDR3 regions. TCRdb passed the multiplex PCR reads through MiXCR, listing each CDR3 protein once. This repertoire shows about 460,000 distinct CDR3 sequences, roughly 15% found once; its top ten account for approximately 17%. Time point defined: newly diagnosed GD, antithyroid drugs for less than 3 months. The TCR library used RNA extracted from PBMCs. This sample also appeared in a second study, on T cells in Graves' hyperthyroidism and ophthalmopathy.

Here the sequenced sample was peripheral blood mononuclear cells (PBMCs), taken at new diagnosis, from a patient treated with antithyroid drugs. The receptors were sampled from a woman aged 45-59 years with Graves disease.

The chain uses TRBV30 and TRBJ2-1; 10 bases line up with TRBD1. Germline lookup yields CDR1 GTSNPN and CDR2 SVGIG (reference sequence). This CDR3 region has 12 residues. J gave up 4 bases and V 8 bases, and 2 bases lay outside the gene matches. CDR3 protein: CAGGQGYNEQFF. The CDR3 DNA reads as TGTGCCGGGGGACAGGGGTACAATGAGCAGTTCTTC. Supplemented by reference TRBV30 and TRBJ2-1, the full variable domain reads SQTIHQWPATLVQPVGSPLSLECTVEGTSNPNLYWYRQAAGRGLQLLFYSVGIGQISSEVPQNLSASRPQDRQFILSSKKLLLSDSGFYLCAGGQGYNEQFFGPGTRLTVL.

This clonotype showed up many times. The rearrangement links TRBV2 to TRBJ1-5; possible D gene TRBD1, 5 bases. The CDR3 loop spans 15 amino acids. Germline V gives CDR1 SNHLY, CDR2 FYNNEI. Trimming shortened V by 3 bases and J by 7 bases, and 16 bases separated the two germline ends. The CDR3 loop is CASSDGGGIRQPQHF. CDR3 bases: TGTGCCAGCAGTGATGGGGGGGGTATTCGCCAGCCCCAGCATTTT.

This clonotype occurred many times. The chain has TRBV5-1 and TRBJ2-7, with 7 bases that match TRBD1. V was pared by 5 bases and J by 3 bases, with 11 bases of the junction left unmatched. The CDR3 has 15 residues. From germline, CDR1 is SGHRS and CDR2 YFSETQ. This CDR3 reads CASRGGQERFYEQYF. DNA of the CDR3: TGCGCCAGCAGAGGAGGACAGGAAAGATTCTACGAGCAGTACTTC.

This clonotype was recorded many times. The CDR3 is CAWSTGTGAQETQYF. The CDR3 coding sequence is TGTGCCTGGAGTACGGGGACAGGGGCCCAAGAGACCCAGTACTTC. The rearrangement links TRBV30 to TRBJ2-5; 10 positions match TRBD1. The V segment lost 2 bases and the J segment 1 base; nucleotides outside the gene matches: 4. The CDR3 runs to 15 residues. Germline CDR1 reads GTSNPN; CDR2 reads SVGIG (reference sequence).

Ten or more counts support this clonotype. The rearrangement joins TRBV28 to TRBJ2-1; D may be TRBD1 (6 bases). The length of the CDR3 is 17 residues. Germline lookup yields CDR1 MDHEN and CDR2 SYDVKM. The ends were cut back, 5 bases at V and 5 bases at J, with 22 bases in the middle. The CDR3 DNA is TGTGCCAGCAGTCCTAATTTCCGGGACACCCCAGACAATGAGCAGTTCTTC. Encoded protein: CASSPNFRDTPDNEQFF.

In this sample, this clonotype turned up many times. The gene calls are TRBV5-1 and TRBJ1-6; 7 bases align to TRBD1. V lost 2 bases and J lost 5; bases outside the gene matches: 1. CDR3 length equals 14 residues. The germline gives CDR1 SGHRS, CDR2 YFSETQ. The CDR3 sequence: CASSFTGDNSPLHF. In DNA form, the CDR3 reads TGCGCCAGCAGCTTCACAGGGGATAATTCACCCCTCCACTTT.

Ten or more counts support this clonotype. The CDR3 DNA is TGTGCCAGCAGTTTACGAGTAGACTATGGCTACACCTTC. It translates to CASSLRVDYGYTF. J is TRBJ1-2 and V is TRBV27; no clear D gene. V was shortened by 2 bases and J by 3 bases, with 7 bases between the two germline ends. CDR1 and CDR2 (germline): MNHEY, SMNVEV (reference sequence). This CDR3 is 13 amino acids long.

This clonotype was detected only a few times. This chain connects TRBV24-1 to TRBJ2-1; D not resolved. V lost 2 bases to trimming and J lost 5 bases, with 6 bases between them. Germline CDR1 and CDR2: KGHDR and SFDVKD. This CDR3 is 13 amino acids long. In nucleotides, the CDR3 is TGTGCCACCAGTGATTCCTACCACAATGAGCAGTTCTTC. It yields the protein CATSDSYHNEQFF.

This clonotype has just a few counts. One end of the junction is discordant with germline, which a read error may explain. The chain couples TRBV3-1 to TRBJ2-7; 7 bases agree with TRBD1. The germline CDR1 and CDR2 sequences are LGHDT and YNNKEL (reference sequence). The CDR3 is 16 amino acids. CDR3 coding DNA: TGTGCCAGCACCCAAGAAGAGGACAGGAGTCCCTACGAGCAGTACTTC. Residues: CASTQEEDRSPYEQYF.

A word on this clonotype: A read error may explain this, as a much larger clone is one base away. The chain is built from TRBV3-1 and TRBJ2-2; D may be TRBD1 or TRBD2 (5 bases each). Germline CDR1 LGHDT, CDR2 YNNKEL (reference sequence). This CDR3 contains 16 residues. Trimming stripped 5 bases from V and 8 bases from J, with 21 bases between. The CDR3 region is CASSSIRDRASGELFF. The CDR3 bases are TGTGCCAGCAGCTCGATCCGGGACCGAGCATCGGGGGAGCTGTTTTTT.

This clonotype was picked up a small number of times. The J gene is TRBJ2-3, the V gene TRBV19; 8 bases are a match to TRBD2. Germline trimming cut 7 bases from V and 8 bases from J; bases unmatched to any gene: 11. This CDR3 is built from 14 residues. CDR1 is LNHDA, CDR2 SQIVND, per germline (reference sequence). The CDR3 region is CASNLGLVQSTQYF. The CDR3 DNA is TGTGCCAGTAATTTGGGACTAGTTCAATCTACGCAGTATTTT.